The 12 T cell receptor beta chains reported below all come from one sample, sequenced in a study of tumor-infiltrating lymphocytes in primary liver carcinoma. A primer in the constant region served to generate TCR beta cDNA from approximately 500 ng of total RNA. For TCR beta, libraries were produced by three nested multiplex PCR rounds using slightly modified ARM-PCR. The first two PCR rounds, roughly 9 cycles each, used TRBV1-TRBV30 forward primers and a C-beta reverse primer. TCRdb analysed the multiplex PCR reads with MiXCR anew, one entry per CDR3 protein. This table has around 40,000 distinct CDR3 sequences, about three quarters appearing once. The source material, about 18-33 mg of unsorted bulk tissue, was used to co-extract RNA and DNA. The sample was liver tumor tissue from sampling region 2. Stated subset: tumor region T2, inferior pole. The receptors were sampled from a man aged 35-49 years with primary liver carcinoma and hepatitis B virus infection.

This chain connects TRBV14 to TRBJ2-1, with TRBD2 matching 8 bases. J lost 9 bases, V lost 6 bases, and 16 bases had no gene match. Germline assignment: CDR1 SGHDN and CDR2 FVKESK. The CDR3 has 16 residues. In DNA form, the CDR3 reads TGTGCCAGCAGTGCCATAGCGGGATGGGTAAATAGTGAGCAGTTCTTC. Translated, it gives CASSAIAGWVNSEQFF.

This clonotype occurred once. Because it lacks the conserved phenylalanine or tryptophan at the end, this CDR3 is likely a read error. The V and J genes are TRBV28 and TRBJ2-1; 9 nucleotides agree with TRBD2. With 3 bases clipped from V and 0 bases from J, the junction kept 12 bases outside the gene matches. The CDR3 spans 19 residues. CDR1 and CDR2 (germline): MDHEN, SYDVKM. DNA of the CDR3: TGTGCCAGCAGTTTTGCGGGACTAGCAGGATTGAGCTCCTACAATGAGCAGTTCTCC. It specifies CASSFAGLAGLSSYNEQFS.

This clonotype was seen at least ten times. V is TRBV2 and J is TRBJ2-2; weak D call: TRBD2 (5 bases). The length of the CDR3 is 13 residues. V was cut by 2 bases and J by 4 bases, with 5 bases left in between. From germline, CDR1 is SNHLY and CDR2 FYNNEI. The CDR3 DNA sequence: TGTGCCAGCAGTGAACGGGGCACCGGGGAGCTGTTTTTT. Its translation is CASSERGTGELFF. Using reference TRBV2 and TRBJ2-2 for the parts outside the CDR3, the full variable domain is EPEVTQTPSHQVTQMGQEVILRCVPISNHLYFYWYRQILGQKVEFLVSFYNNEISEKSEIFDDQFSVERPDGSNFTLKIRSTKLEDSAMYFCASSERGTGELFFGEGSRLTVL.

This clonotype was observed a handful of times. The rearrangement uses TRBV20-1 and TRBJ1-3, with no clear D. Trimming cost V 6 bases and J 7 bases, with 13 bases left between them. This CDR3 comprises 12 residues. CDR1 and CDR2 from the germline V gene are DFQATT and SNEGSKA (reference sequence). CDR3 protein: CSARNGGNTIYF. The DNA for the CDR3 is TGCAGTGCGAGAAATGGAGGGAACACCATATATTTT.

Concerning this clonotype itself: A read error may produce the germline difference seen at one junction end. The rearrangement links TRBV11-1 to TRBJ2-4, with D perhaps TRBD1 (6 bases). CDR1 and CDR2 (germline): SGHAT, FQDESV (reference sequence). The CDR3 consists of 17 residues. The CDR3 coding sequence is TGTGCCAGCAGCTCTCCGGGACAAGGAGAATCAAAAAACATTCAGTATTTC. The encoded protein is CASSSPGQGESKNIQYF.

This rearrangement joins TRBV29-1 to TRBJ2-1; D gene ambiguous. The CDR3 is 12 amino acids. V gave up 4 bases and J gave up 9 bases, with 13 bases separating them. Germline V gene sequence: CDR1 SQVTM, CDR2 ANQGSEA. CDR3 protein: CSVATSDGEQFF. CDR3 in DNA: TGCAGCGTTGCGACCAGCGATGGTGAGCAGTTCTTC.

V is TRBV4-1 and J is TRBJ2-5; the match to TRBD2 covers 7 bases. Germline lookup yields CDR1 MGHRA and CDR2 YSYEKL. The ends lost 9 bases at V and 1 base at J; junction bases unmatched: 20. The CDR3 has 18 amino acids. The CDR3 loop reads CARSSSRGPASGQETQYF. CDR3 in DNA: TGCGCCAGAAGCTCTTCAAGAGGCCCCGCTAGCGGCCAAGAGACCCAGTACTTC.

This clonotype was observed at least ten times. The gene calls are TRBV14 and TRBJ2-2; D is undetermined. The CDR3 totals 13 residues. V was shortened by 4 bases and J by 7 bases, with 10 bases between the two germline ends. Per germline, CDR1 SGHDN and CDR2 FVKESK. The CDR3 loop reads CASSRSSNGELFF. For the CDR3, the DNA is TGTGCCAGCAGCCGGTCGTCCAACGGGGAGCTGTTTTTT.

V usage is TRBV5-6 and J usage is TRBJ1-5; D is unclear. Germline CDR1 SGHDT, CDR2 YYEEEE. Deletions cut 7 bases from V and 5 bases from J, with 10 bases between. The length of the CDR3 is 12 residues. CDR3 DNA sequence: TGTGCCAGCGGCGTGGTGGATCAGCCCCAGCATTTT. Translation: CASGVVDQPQHF.

Comment on this clonotype: The junction departs from the called germline gene at one end, perhaps through a read error. The chain is built from TRBV5-1 and TRBJ2-1, with 7 bases aligning to TRBD2. This CDR3 contains 15 residues. Germline V gene data show CDR1 as SGHRS and CDR2 as YFSETQ. The DNA for the CDR3 is TGCGCCAGCAGCCGGACTAGAGGTTCCTATAATGAGCAGTTCTTC. This codes for CASSRTRGSYNEQFF.

Worth noting for this clonotype: This sequence may be a read error, since a much larger clone differs from it by one base. No conserved phenylalanine or tryptophan ends this CDR3, so it is likely a read error. V usage is TRBV4-1 and J usage is TRBJ2-7; the D is unclear. CDR1 and CDR2 from the germline V gene are MGHRA and YSYEKL. The V gene lost 6 bases and the J gene lost 2 bases, with 14 bases spanning the gap. This CDR3 comprises 14 residues. CDR3 protein: CASRVGPGTYEQYL. The DNA of the CDR3 is TGCGCCAGCAGAGTGGGTCCAGGAACCTACGAGCAGTACCTC.

This clonotype was observed many times. J is TRBJ2-1 and V is TRBV28; 9 nucleotides line up with TRBD1. CDR3 length equals 15 residues. V was clipped by 10 bases and J by 7 bases; unmatched bases: 14. From germline, CDR1 is MDHEN and CDR2 SYDVKM. For the CDR3, the DNA is TGTGCCACCATAACACCGGGACAGGGTTGGAATGAGCAGTTCTTC. This sequence encodes CATITPGQGWNEQFF.